This T cell receptor beta chain is from a study of regulatory T cells in long-lasting Graves disease. Study summary: With positive TSH receptor antibodies and over 5 years of antithyroid drugs, Graves' disease was considered persistent. Whole-study findings and limits: Persistent disease preferred TRBV28, TRBJ1-2 and TRBJ2-5.

The CDR3 extends over 11 amino acids. The germline V gene encodes CDR1 SNHLY and CDR2 FYNNEI. Noted time point: persistent/refractory GD, antithyroid drugs over 5 years with positive TRAb. PBMC RNA was the source of the TCR library. The authors built TCR beta libraries using iRepertoire HTBI primers and Arm-PCR of CDR3 regions. TCRdb re-called the multiplex PCR reads through MiXCR, storing one row per CDR3 protein. The top ten clones hold roughly a quarter of a sample with a few hundred thousand distinct CDR3 sequences, 23% of them seen once. This clonotype was seen at least ten times. Its matching antigen is unknown. One end of the junction is discordant with germline, which a read error may explain.

The source material was peripheral blood mononuclear cells (PBMCs), sampled when the disease was refractory, from a patient treated with antithyroid drugs. V and J are TRBV2 and TRBJ1-2; D is unresolved. This sequence was found in a female donor with Graves disease. CDR3 DNA sequence: TGTGCCAGCAGAAGGGTTGACGGGGTTGTCTTC. It codes for CASRRVDGVVF.